This T cell receptor beta chain was sequenced during a study of blood T cell repertoires in COVID-19. In the study overall: T cells, B-cell-depleted T cells, or PBMCs provided the cDNA or gDNA that served as material.

This CDR3 has 13 amino acids. V lost 0 bases to trimming and J lost 3 bases, with 7 bases between them. In germline, CDR1 is SGHDT, CDR2 YYEEEE. Authors' processing steps: Reference gene primer amplification gave nucleated cell count estimates. Method: immunoSEQ multiplex PCR; TCRdb's copy keeps in-frame clones and lacks some. That table gives V, J and clone size, and the DNA gave D and trimming. The data contain approximately 490,000 clones, less than 90% of them singletons. Sequenced sample: PBMCs or T cells enriched from blood (not recorded which). The receptor's source is a woman aged 55-70 years who had recovered from COVID-19. The chain is built from TRBV5-6 and TRBJ2-7, with unresolved D. The CDR3 spells CASSLVSDYEQYV. In nucleotides, the CDR3 is TGTGCCAGCAGCTTGGTGAGTGACTACGAGCAGTACGTC.